This passage covers 32 T cell receptor beta chains from one sample sequenced in a study of T cells in localized non-small cell lung cancer. Assay: immunoSEQ multiplex PCR; the TCRdb copy retains only in-frame clones and omits some. The data contain around 140,000 clones, approximately 88% of them singletons. The material was peripheral blood, obtained before any cancer treatment. The source of these receptors is a female donor over 55 with stage I lung adenocarcinoma.

J is TRBJ2-7 and V is TRBV30, with a weak D call TRBD1 (5 bases). V was shortened by 1 base and J by 5 bases, with 9 bases between the two germline ends. Germline CDR1 is GTSNPN and CDR2 is SVGIG (reference sequence). The CDR3 is 12 residues long. The CDR3 bases are TGTGCCTGGAGTGCGACAGAAAACGAGCAGTACTTC. It yields the protein CAWSATENEQYF. Combining the CDR3 with reference TRBV30 and TRBJ2-7 gives the whole variable domain SQTIHQWPATLVQPVGSPLSLECTVEGTSNPNLYWYRQAAGRGLQLLFYSVGIGQISSEVPQNLSASRPQDRQFILSSKKLLLSDSGFYLCAWSATENEQYFGPGTRLTVT.

The CDR3 DNA reads as TGTGCCAGCAGCTTAGATGACAGGGGGATGGATCAGCCCCAGCATTTT. As protein: CASSLDDRGMDQPQHF. J is TRBJ1-5 and V is TRBV7-9, with TRBD1 identical over 9 bases. Germline trimming cut 1 base from V and 5 bases from J; bases unmatched to any gene: 6. The CDR3 spans 16 residues. Germline CDR1 SEHNR, CDR2 FQNEAQ (reference sequence). The whole variable domain, filled in from reference TRBV7-9 and TRBJ1-5, reads DTGVSQNPRHKITKRGQNVTFRCDPISEHNRLYWYRQTLGQGPEFLTYFQNEAQLEKSRLLSDRFSAERPKGSFSTLEIQRTEQGDSAMYLCASSLDDRGMDQPQHFGDGTRLSIL.

The V and J genes are TRBV2 and TRBJ1-2; 7 bases align to TRBD1. This CDR3 region has 12 residues. The ends lost 5 bases at V and 9 bases at J; junction bases unmatched: 6. Germline loops: CDR1 SNHLY, CDR2 FYNNEI. The chain's CDR3 is CASSPTGDRYTF. The CDR3 DNA reads as TGTGCCAGCAGTCCCACAGGGGATCGCTACACCTTC. Based on the CDR3 plus reference TRBV2 and TRBJ1-2, the full variable domain is EPEVTQTPSHQVTQMGQEVILRCVPISNHLYFYWYRQILGQKVEFLVSFYNNEISEKSEIFDDQFSVERPDGSNFTLKIRSTKLEDSAMYFCASSPTGDRYTFGSGTRLTVV.

Details on this clone: Other nucleotide sequences in the sample specify the same CDR3. The chain couples TRBV5-1 to TRBJ1-2, with 9 bases identical to TRBD1. Germline V CDR1 and CDR2: SGHRS, YFSETQ. The CDR3 has 14 amino acids. Trimming took 0 bases from V and 8 from J; bases not matched to a gene: 5. CDR3 loop: CASSLVQGADGYTF. For the CDR3, the DNA is TGCGCCAGCAGCTTGGTACAGGGGGCGGACGGCTACACCTTC.

The table lists this clone with a few counts. The chain carries TRBV6-1 and TRBJ1-1; TRBD1 might be the D (5 bases). Trimming took 2 bases from V and 1 from J, leaving 5 bases between them. This CDR3 spans 13 amino acids. CDR1 is MNHNS and CDR2 is SASEGT in the germline V gene. CDR3 in DNA: TGTGCCAGCAGTGAAACAGGGAACACTGAAGCTTTCTTT. It translates to CASSETGNTEAFF.

This clone was observed a single time. This chain connects TRBV28 to TRBJ1-5; 8 bases line up with TRBD1. This CDR3 contains 15 residues. Trimming took 6 bases from V and 1 from J; bases not matched to a gene: 5. The germline CDR1 and CDR2 sequences are MDHEN and SYDVKM. The CDR3 spells CASRTTGVSNQPQHF. CDR3 in DNA: TGTGCCAGCAGGACGACAGGGGTGAGCAATCAGCCCCAGCATTTT.

V is TRBV9 and J is TRBJ2-1; tentative D call: TRBD2 (5 bases). There are 17 residues in the CDR3. V lost 4 bases and J 1 base, leaving 18 bases between the germline ends. CDR1 and CDR2 from the germline V gene are SGDLS and YYNGEE. CDR3 sequence: CASSPRSEGLSYNEQFF. Here the CDR3 DNA reads TGTGCCAGCAGCCCCCGCTCAGAGGGCTTGTCCTACAATGAGCAGTTCTTC.

This chain connects TRBV28 to TRBJ1-1, with D tentatively TRBD1 (5 bases). Trimming removed 5 bases at V and 11 bases at J, with 24 bases between. Germline values: CDR1 MDHEN, CDR2 SYDVKM. The CDR3 contains 15 residues. CDR3 region: CASSRRSRTTADAFF. CDR3 bases: TGTGCCAGCAGTCGCCGGAGTAGGACGACAGCCGATGCTTTCTTT. Based on the CDR3 plus reference TRBV28 and TRBJ1-1, the full variable domain is DVKVTQSSRYLVKRTGEKVFLECVQDMDHENMFWYRQDPGLGLRLIYFSYDVKMKEKGDIPEGYSVSREKKERFSLILESASTNQTSMYLCASSRRSRTTADAFFGQGTRLTVV.

This clone was seen many times. V gene TRBV28 combines with J gene TRBJ2-2; D call uncertain. The germline gives CDR1 MDHEN, CDR2 SYDVKM. There are 11 residues in the CDR3. V gave up 8 bases and J gave up 1 base, with 2 bases separating them. CDR3 protein: CASWNTGELFF. The CDR3 nucleotides are TGTGCCAGCTGGAACACCGGGGAGCTGTTTTTT.

CDR3 amino acids: CASSEALAGGVDTQYF. CDR3 in DNA: TGTGCCAGCAGTGAAGCACTAGCGGGAGGTGTGGATACGCAGTATTTT. The genes are TRBV2 and TRBJ2-3, with 12 nucleotides matching TRBD2. V was pared by 0 bases and J by 6 bases, with 4 bases of the junction left unmatched. This CDR3 region has 16 residues. Looked up from germline, CDR1 is SNHLY and CDR2 is FYNNEI.

The chain couples TRBV14 to TRBJ2-1, with 9 bases lining up with TRBD2. Germline V gene lookup returns CDR1 SGHDN and CDR2 FVKESK. This CDR3 has 15 residues. J lost 8 bases, V lost 4 bases, and 9 bases had no gene match. In DNA, the CDR3 is TGTGCCAGCAGCCCTCTCGCGGGAGGGCGGCATGAGCAGTTCTTC. Its protein product is CASSPLAGGRHEQFF.

The V gene is TRBV27, the J gene TRBJ2-7; a weak D match, TRBD2 (5 bases). Germline CDR1 MNHEY, CDR2 SMNVEV (reference sequence). The CDR3 loop spans 14 amino acids. The V end lost 7 bases, the J end lost 6 bases, and 19 bases lay between the germline ends. CDR3 coding DNA: TGTGCCAGCAAGAGGGTTCAACGAGGTCTCGAGCAGTACTTC. This encodes CASKRVQRGLEQYF.

The chain has TRBV11-2 and TRBJ2-7; 7 bases fit TRBD1. This CDR3 is 18 amino acids long. With 5 bases clipped from V and 3 bases from J, the junction kept 19 bases outside the gene matches. Per germline, CDR1 SGHAT and CDR2 FQNNGV. In DNA, the CDR3 is TGTGCCAGCAGCCCAATCAACCGAAAACAGGGGCAGGGCTACGAGCAGTACTTC. Its protein product is CASSPINRKQGQGYEQYF.

This clone was seen only once. V and J are TRBV9 and TRBJ2-7, with a tentative D call TRBD2 (6 bases). CDR1 is SGDLS and CDR2 is YYNGEE in the germline V gene. V was shortened by 0 bases and J by 2 bases, with 9 bases between the two germline ends. This CDR3 spans 14 amino acids. The CDR3 here is CASSVDGGPYEQYF. In DNA, the CDR3 is TGTGCCAGCAGCGTAGACGGGGGTCCCTACGAGCAGTACTTC.

V is TRBV19 and J is TRBJ1-2; D might be TRBD1 (6 bases). V dropped 7 bases and J dropped 3 bases, with 12 bases sitting between them. Germline V CDR1 and CDR2: LNHDA, SQIVND (reference sequence). This CDR3 contains 13 residues. The CDR3 is CASKEGEYYGYTF. The CDR3 bases are TGTGCCAGTAAGGAGGGGGAGTACTATGGCTACACCTTC.

The chain joins TRBV27 to TRBJ2-3; tentatively, D is TRBD1 (6 bases). The CDR3 is 16 amino acids. Germline CDR1 MNHEY, CDR2 SMNVEV (reference sequence). Trimming left V 6 bases short and J 1 base short, with 17 bases between. CDR3 loop: CASRGYPRGGTDTQYF. The CDR3 nucleotides read TGTGCCAGCAGGGGGTACCCCAGGGGAGGCACAGATACGCAGTATTTT.

Only a few counts were recorded for this clone. The chain employs TRBV11-2 and TRBJ1-5; D is uncertain. There are 13 residues in the CDR3. CDR1 is SGHAT, CDR2 FQNNGV, per germline. V was trimmed by 1 base and J by 7 bases, leaving 8 bases between them. CDR3 protein: CASSLGGGQPQHF. Here the CDR3 DNA reads TGTGCCAGCAGCTTAGGGGGTGGACAGCCCCAGCATTTT. Together with reference TRBV11-2 and TRBJ1-5, the CDR3 gives the full variable domain: EAGVAQSPRYKIIEKRQSVAFWCNPISGHATLYWYQQILGQGPKLLIQFQNNGVVDDSQLPKDRFSAERLKGVDSTLKIQPAKLEDSAVYLCASSLGGGQPQHFGDGTRLSIL.

The CDR3 DNA follows: TGCGCCAGCAGTTTGACATCCAAGACGGTAAAACTGTTTTTT. Translating gives CASSLTSKTVKLFF. The chain uses TRBV5-1 and TRBJ1-4; D unclear. Trimming pared 5 bases from V and 10 bases from J, leaving 18 bases between. CDR1 is SGHRS and CDR2 is YFSETQ in the germline V gene. CDR3 length equals 14 residues.

The chain is built from TRBV25-1 and TRBJ2-7, with 8 nucleotides matching TRBD2. Trimming at V came to 5 bases and at J to 6 bases, leaving 12 bases not matched to a gene. The CDR3 runs to 15 residues. CDR1 and CDR2 (germline): MGHDK, SYGVNS. The CDR3 DNA reads TGTGCCAGCAGTAAACCCGCCGGACTAGCAGCCGAGCAGTACTTC. This sequence encodes CASSKPAGLAAEQYF.

The V gene is TRBV19, the J gene TRBJ1-1; D is perhaps TRBD1 (6 bases). Trimming pared 7 bases from V and 1 base from J, leaving 16 bases between. In germline, CDR1 is LNHDA, CDR2 SQIVND (reference sequence). CDR3 size: 15 residues. The CDR3 DNA reads TGTGCCAGTACTCAGACCAGGGGTCGGAACACTGAAGCTTTCTTT. Amino acid sequence: CASTQTRGRNTEAFF.

The J gene is TRBJ2-1, the V gene TRBV9; D may be TRBD2 (5 bases). V gave up 4 bases and J gave up 8 bases, with 16 bases separating them. CDR3 length: 14 residues. Germline CDR1 is SGDLS and CDR2 is YYNGEE. The CDR3 sequence is CASSKDSSVDEQFF. CDR3 in DNA: TGTGCCAGCAGCAAGGACTCATCGGTGGATGAGCAGTTCTTC. The complete variable domain, with remaining parts taken from reference TRBV9 and TRBJ2-1, reads DSGVTQTPKHLITATGQRVTLRCSPRSGDLSVYWYQQSLDQGLQFLIQYYNGEERAKGNILERFSAQQFPDLHSELNLSSLELGDSALYFCASSKDSSVDEQFFGPGTRLTVL.

The genes are TRBV5-1 and TRBJ2-1, with D unresolved. CDR1 is SGHRS and CDR2 is YFSETQ in the germline V gene. This CDR3 spans 12 amino acids. Trimming pared 3 bases from V and 4 bases from J, leaving 5 bases between. The CDR3 here is CASSSEYNEQFF. CDR3 nucleotide sequence: TGCGCCAGCAGCTCGGAATACAATGAGCAGTTCTTC.

V and J are TRBV7-9 and TRBJ2-5; 9 nucleotides align to TRBD1. Trimming removed 8 bases from V and 0 bases from J; junction bases left unmatched: 4. From germline, CDR1 is SEHNR and CDR2 FQNEAQ (reference sequence). CDR3 length: 14 amino acids. The CDR3 sequence is CASPGTGNQETQYF. DNA for the CDR3: TGTGCCAGCCCGGGGACAGGGAACCAAGAGACCCAGTACTTC. The full variable domain, with the rest looked up from reference TRBV7-9 and TRBJ2-5, is DTGVSQNPRHKITKRGQNVTFRCDPISEHNRLYWYRQTLGQGPEFLTYFQNEAQLEKSRLLSDRFSAERPKGSFSTLEIQRTEQGDSAMYLCASPGTGNQETQYFGPGTRLLVL.

This chain uses TRBV7-7 with TRBJ2-3, with D perhaps matching TRBD1 (5 bases). The CDR3 extends over 14 amino acids. Deletions cut 4 bases from V and 5 bases from J, with 13 bases between. Germline loops: CDR1 SSHAT, CDR2 FNYEAQ (reference sequence). CDR3 bases: TGTGCCAGCAGCTACAAGGGGCCGGGAGATACGCAGTATTTT. Protein sequence: CASSYKGPGDTQYF.

This clone has a count of ten or more. The J gene is TRBJ2-7, the V gene TRBV11-3, with D possibly being TRBD2 (6 bases). This CDR3 spans 13 amino acids. V was shortened by 5 bases and J by 5 bases, with 13 bases between the two germline ends. Germline CDR1 and CDR2: SGHNT and YENEEA. DNA of the CDR3: TGTGCCAGCAGCCCGGAGGGCCGGGACGAGCAGTACTTC. Translation: CASSPEGRDEQYF.

The rearrangement joins TRBV30 to TRBJ2-3, with D possibly being TRBD1 or TRBD2 (5 bases each). Germline assignment: CDR1 GTSNPN and CDR2 SVGIG (reference sequence). This CDR3 is 14 amino acids long. The ends were cut back, 8 bases at V and 5 bases at J, with 20 bases in the middle. The CDR3 loop is CAARGGRARDTQYF. CDR3 coding DNA: TGTGCCGCTCGGGGCGGGCGGGCTAGAGATACGCAGTATTTT.

The V and J genes are TRBV28 and TRBJ1-5; D may be TRBD1 (6 bases). The CDR3 has 14 residues. Germline V gene sequence: CDR1 MDHEN, CDR2 SYDVKM. Trimming shortened V by 3 bases and J by 7 bases, and 13 bases separated the two germline ends. DNA of the CDR3: TGTGCCAGCAGTTTGACAGGCCATGGGCAGCCCCAGCATTTT. This translates into CASSLTGHGQPQHF. Combining the CDR3 with reference TRBV28 and TRBJ1-5 gives the whole variable domain DVKVTQSSRYLVKRTGEKVFLECVQDMDHENMFWYRQDPGLGLRLIYFSYDVKMKEKGDIPEGYSVSREKKERFSLILESASTNQTSMYLCASSLTGHGQPQHFGDGTRLSIL.

The chain recombines TRBV7-9 with TRBJ2-7, with TRBD2 matching 8 bases. Germline assignment: CDR1 SEHNR and CDR2 FQNEAQ (reference sequence). The CDR3 has 16 amino acids. The trim removed 0 bases at V and 6 bases at J, leaving 10 bases unmatched. CDR3 nucleotides: TGTGCCAGCAGCTTAGCGCTCGGACTAGCTGCTAGCGAGCAGTACTTC. It yields the protein CASSLALGLAASEQYF. Using reference TRBV7-9 and TRBJ2-7 for the parts outside the CDR3, the full variable domain is DTGVSQNPRHKITKRGQNVTFRCDPISEHNRLYWYRQTLGQGPEFLTYFQNEAQLEKSRLLSDRFSAERPKGSFSTLEIQRTEQGDSAMYLCASSLALGLAASEQYFGPGTRLTVT.

CDR3 sequence reads: CASSVGRVNQPQHF. The CDR3 nucleotides read TGTGCCAGCAGTGTGGGAAGGGTCAATCAGCCCCAGCATTTT. The J gene is TRBJ1-5, the V gene TRBV2; unclear D gene. Germline V gives CDR1 SNHLY, CDR2 FYNNEI. CDR3 size: 14 residues. Between the trimmed V and J ends, which lost 4 bases and 3 bases, there was a span of 10 bases.

The J gene is TRBJ2-5, the V gene TRBV5-1; D perhaps matches TRBD2 (5 bases). Germline-derived CDR1 and CDR2 are SGHRS and YFSETQ. This CDR3 spans 13 amino acids. Trimming shortened V by 1 base and J by 9 bases, and 13 bases separated the two germline ends. CDR3 sequence: CASSLLGPGAQYF. The CDR3 DNA sequence: TGCGCCAGCAGCTTGTTGGGTCCCGGGGCCCAGTACTTC.

This rearrangement joins TRBV5-1 to TRBJ1-1; D is ambiguous. The length of the CDR3 is 14 residues. From germline, CDR1 is SGHRS and CDR2 YFSETQ. Trimming cost V 4 bases and J 1 base, with 11 bases left between them. In DNA form, the CDR3 reads TGCGCCAGCAGCATGATCGGAACGAACACTGAAGCTTTCTTT. Protein product: CASSMIGTNTEAFF.

The rearrangement joins TRBV15 to TRBJ1-5; the D gene is possibly TRBD1 (6 bases). This CDR3 region has 16 residues. Trimming cost V 2 bases and J 0 bases, with 11 bases left between them. The germline CDR1 and CDR2 sequences are LNHNV and YYDKDF (reference sequence). CDR3 region: CATSRHRTVSNQPQHF. The CDR3 region has the DNA TGTGCCACCAGCAGACACCGGACAGTTAGCAATCAGCCCCAGCATTTT.